The 9 T cell receptor beta chains below were found in one sample sequenced in a study of CD8+CD57+ T cells in acquired aplastic anemia. The authors sequenced patients whose flow cytometry had shown CD8+CD57+ cell expansion. Genomic DNA, serving as template, underwent TCR beta VDJ and CDR3 profiling. A single record per CDR3 protein comes from TCRdb applying MiXCR to the reads. The sample holds 210,000 or so distinct CDR3 sequences, under 50% seen once. Sequenced input: sorted CD4+, CD8+, or CD8+CD57+ T cells (not recorded which) from PBMCs. Receptors originate from a human donor with aplastic anemia.

Concerning this clonotype itself: This may arise from a read error, as a much more abundant clone is one base away. The CDR3 does not close with the conserved phenylalanine or tryptophan, likely indicating a read error. J is TRBJ2-1 and V is TRBV5-1; D might be TRBD2 (5 bases). CDR3 length: 15 residues. Germline V gene lookup returns CDR1 SGHRS and CDR2 YFSETQ. V was trimmed by 1 base and J by 3 bases, leaving 11 bases between them. CDR3 loop: CASSLSAGLYNEQFS. The CDR3 DNA sequence: TGCGCCAGCAGCTTGTCCGCGGGTCTCTACAATGAGCAGTTCTCC.

This chain uses TRBV15 with TRBJ2-3; D call uncertain. The CDR3 is 12 residues long. V was pared by 6 bases and J by 2 bases, with 6 bases between. The germline gives CDR1 LNHNV, CDR2 YYDKDF (reference sequence). The CDR3 reads CATSSITDTQYF. CDR3 DNA sequence: TGTGCCACCAGTAGTATCACAGATACGCAGTATTTT.

There are many counts of this clonotype. The J gene is TRBJ2-7, the V gene TRBV20-1; D perhaps matches TRBD2 (6 bases). The CDR3 spans 13 residues. V dropped 0 bases and J dropped 5 bases, with 11 bases sitting between them. Germline V gives CDR1 DFQATT, CDR2 SNEGSKA (reference sequence). The CDR3 sequence: CSAREGGRNEQYF. In DNA form, the CDR3 reads TGCAGTGCTAGAGAGGGTGGGAGGAACGAGCAGTACTTC.

This clonotype came up many times. The V call is TRBV2, the J call TRBJ2-2; D unclear. The CDR3 spans 14 residues. Germline V CDR1 and CDR2: SNHLY, FYNNEI. Trimming took 7 bases from V and 1 from J, leaving 10 bases between them. The CDR3 loop reads CASNSGQNTGELFF. Written as DNA, the CDR3 is TGTGCCAGCAATTCCGGTCAGAACACCGGGGAGCTGTTTTTT.

The chain couples TRBV7-2 to TRBJ2-3, with 15 bases aligning to TRBD2. The CDR3 contains 17 residues. V shed 4 bases, J shed 6 bases, and the junction held 8 bases outside the gene matches. Germline V gene sequence: CDR1 SGHTA, CDR2 FQGNSA. The CDR3 DNA reads as TGTGCCAGCAGCTCAGGCGGGACTAGCGGGGGGTCGGATACGCAGTATTTT. It specifies CASSSGGTSGGSDTQYF.

This chain links TRBV10-3 with TRBJ2-3, with 9 bases aligning to TRBD2. The CDR3 totals 15 residues. Per the germline V gene, CDR1 is ENHRY and CDR2 is SYGVKD. Trimming at V came to 4 bases and at J to 1 base, leaving 3 bases not matched to a gene. The CDR3 bases are TGTGCCATCAGTGCGGCTAGCGGGGGCACAGATACGCAGTATTTT. Protein: CAISAASGGTDTQYF.

This rearrangement joins TRBV29-1 to TRBJ1-4, with 11 bases matching TRBD1. The V gene end was trimmed by 6 bases and the J gene end by 7 bases; junction bases not matched to a gene: 7. This CDR3 has 14 amino acids. The germline gives CDR1 SQVTM, CDR2 ANQGSEA. CDR3 DNA sequence: TGCAGCGTCACTCCGGGACAGGGGGGTGAAAAACTGTTTTTT. Translating it yields CSVTPGQGGEKLFF. The full variable domain, with the rest looked up from reference TRBV29-1 and TRBJ1-4, is SAVISQKPSRDICQRGTSLTIQCQVDSQVTMMFWYRQQPGQSLTLIATANQGSEATYESGFVIDKFPISRPNLTFSTLTVSNMSPEDSSIYLCSVTPGQGGEKLFFGSGTQLSVL.

The chain couples TRBV10-3 to TRBJ2-1; a weak D match, TRBD1 (6 bases). V lost 5 bases, J lost 13 bases, and 12 bases lay in between. The germline V gene has CDR1 ENHRY and CDR2 SYGVKD. The CDR3 runs 11 residues. CDR3 in amino acids: CAISRQGPQFF. CDR3 bases: TGTGCCATCAGTCGGCAGGGGCCCCAGTTCTTC.

The V call is TRBV7-3, the J call TRBJ1-2; unclear D gene. The CDR3 runs to 13 residues. The V end lost 5 bases, the J end lost 2 bases, and 9 bases lay between the germline ends. Germline V gene lookup returns CDR1 SGHTA and CDR2 FQGTGA. The CDR3 DNA follows: TGTGCCAGCAGCGCCCTAGCGAACTATGGCTACACCTTC. Protein sequence: CASSALANYGYTF.